This TCR beta chain stems from a study of cytomegalovirus exposure and HLA in healthy donors. Study-wide results and caveats: CMV serostatus was the sole immune exposure information available.

PCR primers comprised 60 Vbeta and 13 Jbeta primers. This table comes from immunoSEQ multiplex PCR, and its TCRdb copy is limited to in-frame clones, with some not included. The sample has approximately 70,000 clones, around 74% seen once. Nominal health characterized the donors when sampled, though unrecorded immune exposures were likely. Comments on this clone: What it binds is not known.

The CDR3 length is 15 residues. The V gene end was trimmed by 3 bases and the J gene end by 5 bases; junction bases not matched to a gene: 7. In germline, CDR1 is SGHNT, CDR2 YYREEE (reference sequence). This sequence originates from a woman aged 25 to 45 in good health and CMV-seropositive. V gene TRBV5-4 combines with J gene TRBJ2-5, with TRBD2 matching 10 bases. Sequenced material: PBMCs. CDR3 sequence reads: CASSWALAGPETQYF. CDR3 in DNA: TGTGCCAGCAGCTGGGCACTAGCGGGACCCGAGACCCAGTACTTC. Filled out from reference TRBV5-4 and TRBJ2-5, the complete variable domain reads ETGVTQSPTHLIKTRGQQVTLRCSSQSGHNTVSWYQQALGQGPQFIFQYYREEENGRGNFPPRFSGLQFPNYSSELNVNALELDDSALYLCASSWALAGPETQYFGPGTRLLVL.